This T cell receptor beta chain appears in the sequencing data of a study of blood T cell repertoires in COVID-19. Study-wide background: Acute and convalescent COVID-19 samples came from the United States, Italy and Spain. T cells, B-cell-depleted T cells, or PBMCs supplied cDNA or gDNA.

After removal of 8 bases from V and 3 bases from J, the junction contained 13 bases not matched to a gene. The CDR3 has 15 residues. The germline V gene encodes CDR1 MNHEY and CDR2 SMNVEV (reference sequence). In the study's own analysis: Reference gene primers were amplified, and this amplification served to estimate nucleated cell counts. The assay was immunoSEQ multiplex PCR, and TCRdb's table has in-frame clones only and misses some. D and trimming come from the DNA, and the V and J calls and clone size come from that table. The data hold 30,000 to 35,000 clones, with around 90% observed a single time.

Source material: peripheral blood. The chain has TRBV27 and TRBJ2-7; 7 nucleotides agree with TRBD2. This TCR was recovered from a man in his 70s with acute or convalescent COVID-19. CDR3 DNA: TGTGCCAGCTCAAAGGCGGGAGCACTCGACTACGAGCAGTACTTC. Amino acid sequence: CASSKAGALDYEQYF.